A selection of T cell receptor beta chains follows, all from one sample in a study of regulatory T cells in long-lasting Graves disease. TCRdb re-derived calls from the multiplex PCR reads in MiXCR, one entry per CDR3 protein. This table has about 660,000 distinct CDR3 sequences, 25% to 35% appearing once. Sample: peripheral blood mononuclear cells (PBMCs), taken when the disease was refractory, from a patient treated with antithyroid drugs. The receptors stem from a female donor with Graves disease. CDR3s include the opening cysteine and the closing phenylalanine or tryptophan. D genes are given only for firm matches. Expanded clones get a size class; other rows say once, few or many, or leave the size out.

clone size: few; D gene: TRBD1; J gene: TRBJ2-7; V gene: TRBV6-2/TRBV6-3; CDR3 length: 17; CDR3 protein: CASSYLPGQGAHSEQYF; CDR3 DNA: TGTGCCAGCAGTTATCTCCCGGGACAGGGGGCGCACTCCGAGCAGTACTTC
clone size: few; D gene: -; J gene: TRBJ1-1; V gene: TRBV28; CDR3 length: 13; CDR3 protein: CASGPGGYSEAFF; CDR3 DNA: TGTGCCAGCGGACCTGGGGGTTATAGTGAAGCTTTCTTT
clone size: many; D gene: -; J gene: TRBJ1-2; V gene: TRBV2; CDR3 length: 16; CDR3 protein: CASRRDLRTDFAGYTF; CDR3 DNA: TGTGCCAGCAGGAGGGATTTAAGGACAGACTTTGCTGGCTACACCTTC
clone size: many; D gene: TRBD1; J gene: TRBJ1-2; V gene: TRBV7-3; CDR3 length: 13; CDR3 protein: CASSPDRGHGYTF; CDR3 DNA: TGTGCCAGCAGCCCGGACAGGGGCCATGGCTACACCTTC
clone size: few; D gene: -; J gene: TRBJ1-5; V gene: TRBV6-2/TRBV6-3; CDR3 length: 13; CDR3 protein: CASSYFGNQPQHF; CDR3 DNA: TGTGCCAGCAGTTACTTTGGCAATCAGCCCCAGCATTTT
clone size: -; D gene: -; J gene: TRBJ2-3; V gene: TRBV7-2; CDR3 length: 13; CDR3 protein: CASRQPNTDTQYF; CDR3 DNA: TGTGCCAGCAGACAACCTAACACAGATACGCAGTATTTT
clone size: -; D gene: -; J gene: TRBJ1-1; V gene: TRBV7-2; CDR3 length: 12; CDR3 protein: CASRVAYTEAFF; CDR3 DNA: TGTGCCAGCAGGGTGGCTTACACTGAAGCTTTCTTT
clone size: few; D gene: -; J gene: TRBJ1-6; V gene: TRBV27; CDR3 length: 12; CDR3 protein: CASSLSSSPLHF; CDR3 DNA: TGTGCCAGCAGTTTATCCAGTTCACCCCTCCACTTT
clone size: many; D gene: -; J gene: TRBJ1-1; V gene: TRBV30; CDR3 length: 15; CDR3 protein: CAWSVPGRRNTEAFF; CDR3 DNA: TGTGCCTGGAGTGTACCGGGACGAAGGAACACTGAAGCTTTCTTT
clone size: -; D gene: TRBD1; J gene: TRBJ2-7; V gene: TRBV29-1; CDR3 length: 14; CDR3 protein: CSVGGQAGNYEQYF; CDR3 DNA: TGCAGCGTTGGGGGACAGGCGGGAAACTACGAGCAGTACTTC
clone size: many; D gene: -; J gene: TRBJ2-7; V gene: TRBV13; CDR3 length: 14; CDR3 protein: CASSDLKVSYEQYF; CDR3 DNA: TGTGCCAGCAGTGACTTAAAGGTCAGCTACGAGCAGTACTTC
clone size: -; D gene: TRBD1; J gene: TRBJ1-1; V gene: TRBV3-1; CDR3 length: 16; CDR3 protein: CASSLPGQGAYTEAFF; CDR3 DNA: TGTGCCAGCAGCCTTCCGGGACAGGGGGCTTACACTGAAGCTTTCTTT
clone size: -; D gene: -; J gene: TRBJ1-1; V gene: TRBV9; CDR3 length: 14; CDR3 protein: CASSVEADTPEAFF; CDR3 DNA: TGTGCCAGCAGCGTAGAGGCGGATACCCCTGAAGCTTTCTTT
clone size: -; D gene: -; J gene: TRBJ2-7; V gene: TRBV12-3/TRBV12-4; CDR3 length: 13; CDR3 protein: CASSLDGPPEQYF; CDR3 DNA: TGTGCCAGCAGTTTAGACGGGCCCCCCGAGCAGTACTTC
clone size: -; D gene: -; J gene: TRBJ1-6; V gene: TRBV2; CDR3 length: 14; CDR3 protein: CASSESVINSPLHF; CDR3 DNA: TGTGCCAGCAGTGAATCCGTGATTAATTCACCCCTCCACTTT
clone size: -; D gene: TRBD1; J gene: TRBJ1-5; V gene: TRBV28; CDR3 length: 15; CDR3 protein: CASTSPGQGVKPQHF; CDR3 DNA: TGTGCCAGCACCAGTCCGGGACAGGGCGTTAAGCCCCAGCATTTT
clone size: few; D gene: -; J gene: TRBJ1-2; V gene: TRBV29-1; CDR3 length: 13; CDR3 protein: CSVDNTTPDGYTF; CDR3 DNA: TGCAGCGTTGATAATACGACCCCCGATGGCTACACCTTC
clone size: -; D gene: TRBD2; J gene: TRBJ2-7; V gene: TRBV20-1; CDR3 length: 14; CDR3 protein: CSARLAGNIYEQYF; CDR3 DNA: TGCAGTGCTAGATTAGCGGGAAATATATACGAGCAGTACTTC
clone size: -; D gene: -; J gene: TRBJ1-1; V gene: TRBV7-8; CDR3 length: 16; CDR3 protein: CASSPAGRGLNTEAFF; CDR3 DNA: TGTGCCAGCAGCCCAGCGGGCAGGGGACTGAACACTGAAGCTTTCTTT
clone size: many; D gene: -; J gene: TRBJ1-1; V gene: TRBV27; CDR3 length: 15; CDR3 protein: CASIGPRLGNTEAFF; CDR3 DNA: TGTGCCAGCATAGGTCCCCGTCTCGGGAACACTGAAGCTTTCTTT
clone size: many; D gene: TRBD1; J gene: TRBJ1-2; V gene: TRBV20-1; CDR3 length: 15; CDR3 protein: CSAIGTGASNYGYTF; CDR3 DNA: TGCAGTGCTATAGGGACAGGGGCCTCGAACTATGGCTACACCTTC
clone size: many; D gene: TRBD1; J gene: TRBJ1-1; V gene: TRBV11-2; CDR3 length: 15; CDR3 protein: CASSLGQRMNTEAFF; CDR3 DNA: TGTGCCAGCAGCTTGGGACAGCGCATGAACACTGAAGCTTTCTTT
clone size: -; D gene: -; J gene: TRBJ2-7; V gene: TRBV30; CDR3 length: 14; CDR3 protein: CAWSVRAGSYEQYF; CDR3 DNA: TGTGCCTGGAGTGTACGCGCGGGTTCCTACGAGCAGTACTTC
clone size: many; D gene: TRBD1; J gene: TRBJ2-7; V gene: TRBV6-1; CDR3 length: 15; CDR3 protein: CASTTGGTGFNEQYF; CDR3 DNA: TGTGCCAGCACCACTGGGGGGACAGGGTTTAACGAGCAGTACTTC
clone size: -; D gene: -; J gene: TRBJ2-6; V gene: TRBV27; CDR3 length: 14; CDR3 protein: CASRLLGVANVLTF; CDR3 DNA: TGTGCCAGCCGCCTTCTGGGGGTGGCCAACGTCCTGACTTTC
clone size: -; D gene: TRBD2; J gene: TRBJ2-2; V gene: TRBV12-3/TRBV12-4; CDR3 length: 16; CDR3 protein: CASSLTGGSNTGELFF; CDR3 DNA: TGTGCCAGCAGTTTAACGGGAGGTTCGAACACCGGGGAGCTGTTTTTT
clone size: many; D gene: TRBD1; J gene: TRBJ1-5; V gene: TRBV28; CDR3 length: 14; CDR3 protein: CATRDRVINQPQHF; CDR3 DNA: TGTGCCACCCGGGACAGGGTCATTAATCAGCCCCAGCATTTT
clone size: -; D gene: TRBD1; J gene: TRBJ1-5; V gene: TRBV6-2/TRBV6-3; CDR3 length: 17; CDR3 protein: CASSYSAQGARNQPQHF; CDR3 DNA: TGTGCCAGCAGTTATTCGGCTCAGGGGGCCCGCAATCAGCCCCAGCATTTT
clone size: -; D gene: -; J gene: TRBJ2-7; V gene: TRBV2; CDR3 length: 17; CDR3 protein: CASSQTARLVQFYEQYF; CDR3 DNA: TGTGCCAGCAGTCAAACGGCCCGACTAGTACAGTTTTACGAGCAGTACTTC